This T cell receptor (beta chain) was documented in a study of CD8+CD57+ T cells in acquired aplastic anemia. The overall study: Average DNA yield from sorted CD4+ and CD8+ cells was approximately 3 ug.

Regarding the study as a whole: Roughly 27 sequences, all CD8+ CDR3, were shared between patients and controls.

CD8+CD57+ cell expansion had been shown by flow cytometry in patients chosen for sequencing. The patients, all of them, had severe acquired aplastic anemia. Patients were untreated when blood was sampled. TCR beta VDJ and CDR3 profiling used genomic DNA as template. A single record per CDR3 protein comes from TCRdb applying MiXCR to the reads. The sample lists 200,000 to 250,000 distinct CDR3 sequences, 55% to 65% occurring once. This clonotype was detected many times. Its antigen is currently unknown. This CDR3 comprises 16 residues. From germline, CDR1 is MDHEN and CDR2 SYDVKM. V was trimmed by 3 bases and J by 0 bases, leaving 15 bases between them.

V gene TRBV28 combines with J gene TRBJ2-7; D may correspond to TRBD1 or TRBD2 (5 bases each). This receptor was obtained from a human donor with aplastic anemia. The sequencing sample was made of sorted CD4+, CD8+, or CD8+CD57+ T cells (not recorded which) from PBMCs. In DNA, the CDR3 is TGTGCCAGCAGTTTGAGGGGTGGGACGATCTCCTACGAGCAGTACTTC. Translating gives CASSLRGGTISYEQYF.